This T cell receptor (beta chain) was captured in a study of T cell responses to AZD1222 COVID-19 vaccine (dated by TCRdb to the early 2020s). Notes on the research overall: AZD1222 recipients whose second dose came at about 4 weeks and those whose second dose came at about 12 weeks were combined into one group, since spike-specific TCR depth and breadth did not differ between the two schedules. A total of 233 trial participants underwent TCR sequencing, of whom under 220 had received two doses of AZD1222 and 26 had received two doses of the MenACWY control vaccine. Trial participants were enrolled by age into 18-55, 56-69 and 70-plus year subgroups, with roughly 160, 29 and 62 TCR-sequenced participants respectively. Study-wide conclusions, independent of this receptor: Only six or seven AZD1222 recipients were SARS-CoV-2 seropositive at baseline, limiting conclusions about previously exposed vaccinees. After two AZD1222 doses, both the breadth and the depth of spike-specific TCRs were significantly higher than at day 0 and than in MenACWY recipients. The 56-69-year group was small, and its depth increase did not reach significance, likely because of low power. Epitopes outside the regions mutated in the B.1.351 and B.1.1.7 variants were reportedly recognized by nearly half of the unique spike-specific TCRs. Participants were mostly white British and included more females than males, and it was suggested by the authors that clonal diversity may have been underestimated. Because no samples from the day 14 peak response were available, repertoires could be characterized only after the peak T cell response. The vaccine-associated CD4 TCRs covered the entire spike protein, and the dominant responses fell in regions 160-218 and 743-854.

A word on this clone: Its antigen specificity is not known. No clone much larger than this one lies a single base away; base qualities are absent.

This specimen's time point label, per the study, means: baseline before first vaccination. Samples from vaccinated people were obtained from the UK trials COV001 and COV002, which included a single-blind randomized controlled phase 2/3 trial of AZD1222 (ChAdOx1 nCoV-19) in healthy adults. Trial participant PBMC samples were collected at day 0 and day 28 after the second dose for TCRbeta chain sequencing. The CDR3 regions of human TCRbeta chains were analyzed by immunosequencing. As for how the authors treated the data: TCRs in the repertoires were matched against a reference library of SARS-CoV-2-specific TCRs that had been generated with the MIRA antigen-specificity platform. Breadth was defined as the fraction of unique TCRs that were SARS-CoV-2-associated, and depth was defined as the fraction of total T cells that were SARS-CoV-2-associated. Using the MIRA data, each spike-specific TCR was assigned both to the spike region to which the TCR was reactive and to a CD4 or CD8 class. Log10-transformed breadth and depth values were compared by one-way ANOVA with Sidak's multiple comparisons tests. The clones in this table, taken by TCRdb from immuneACCESS, are in-frame only. Not every clone is retained; where verified, under half of the shortfall comes from an unresolved V gene, and the cause of the rest is unknown. V, J and clone size were drawn from that table, and D and trimming were deduced from the DNA. The sample records 130,000 or so clones, approximately 93% of which are singletons. The ten largest clonotypes hold roughly 0.96% of the sample.

Sequenced here: peripheral blood, sampled on day 0 of AZD1222 vaccination. The sequence derives from an adult in good health.

The CDR3 reads as follows: CASSQLSREETQYF. The DNA reads TGTGCCAGCAGCCAACTCTCCAGGGAAGAGACCCAGTACTTC. Recombination connected TRBV3-1 (or the pseudogene TRBV3-2) to TRBJ2-5; the D gene is perhaps TRBD1, from 5 matching bases. Spanning cysteine to phenylalanine, the CDR3 consists of 14 amino acids. Just CDR3 DNA is preserved here, 42 bases in frame from base 1. V loses 2 bases, J loses 3 bases, and the germline ends lie 10 bases apart. CDR1 is given as LGHDT and CDR2 as YNNKEL, both from the germline V gene (reference sequence).